What follows describes a single T cell receptor (beta chain). V shed 3 bases and J 0 bases; nucleotides not matched to a gene: 4. There are 17 residues in the CDR3. CDR1 and CDR2 (germline): KGHSH, LQKENI. The record originates from a study of shared clonotypes between healthy human individuals. Profiled with immunoSEQ multiplex PCR; TCRdb holds only in-frame clones, not every one. The data contain 1 million to 1.2 million clones, roughly 80% of them singletons. The chain couples TRBV18 to TRBJ2-6; TRBD1 aligns across 8 bases. The material sequenced was memory CD4+ T cells from PBMCs. Subset meaning: CD45RA-negative fraction. The clonotype comes from a man in his late teens or twenties in good health. Some clones in this sample may be carry-over from other donors' samples. The CDR3 reads CASSPTGASSGANVLTF. CDR3 coding DNA: TGTGCCAGCTCACCGACAGGGGCTTCCTCTGGGGCCAACGTCCTGACTTTC.